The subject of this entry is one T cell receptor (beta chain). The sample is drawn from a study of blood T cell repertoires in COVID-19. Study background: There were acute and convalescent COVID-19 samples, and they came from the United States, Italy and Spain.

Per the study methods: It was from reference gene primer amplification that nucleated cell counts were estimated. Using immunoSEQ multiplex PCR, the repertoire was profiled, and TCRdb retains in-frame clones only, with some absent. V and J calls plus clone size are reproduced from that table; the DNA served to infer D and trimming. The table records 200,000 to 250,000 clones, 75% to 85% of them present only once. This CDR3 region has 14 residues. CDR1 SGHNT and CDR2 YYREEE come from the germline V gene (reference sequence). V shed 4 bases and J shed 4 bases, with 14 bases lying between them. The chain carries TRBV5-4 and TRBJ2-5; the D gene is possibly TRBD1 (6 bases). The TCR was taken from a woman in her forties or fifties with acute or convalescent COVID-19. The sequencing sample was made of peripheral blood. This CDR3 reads CASSDQTGTETQYF. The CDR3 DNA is TGTGCCAGCAGCGACCAAACAGGGACAGAGACCCAGTACTTC. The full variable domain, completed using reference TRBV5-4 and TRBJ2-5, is ETGVTQSPTHLIKTRGQQVTLRCSSQSGHNTVSWYQQALGQGPQFIFQYYREEENGRGNFPPRFSGLQFPNYSSELNVNALELDDSALYLCASSDQTGTETQYFGPGTRLLVL.